This entry concerns a single T cell receptor beta chain. No antigen is known for it. This record belongs to a study of early T cells in non-severe SARS-CoV-2 infection. Study-wide context: The study sequenced bulk RNA from unsorted whole blood, with chains unpaired. Regarding the study as a whole: Sequences matched to VDJdb favored anti-spike CD8 responses, while private and CD4 specificities were missed.

Individual cDNA molecules received unique molecular identifiers. TCRdb re-derived calls from the 5' RACE reads in MiXCR, one entry per CDR3 protein. The sample consists of 97,000 or so distinct CDR3 sequences, around 13% of them appearing once. The germline V gene encodes CDR1 LGHDT and CDR2 YNNKEL (reference sequence). The ends lost 0 bases at V and 7 bases at J; junction bases unmatched: 9. The CDR3 consists of 16 residues. The chain joins TRBV3-1 to TRBJ2-4; 7 nucleotides align to TRBD2. Material: whole blood. The sequence came from an adult who was a healthcare worker with PCR-confirmed SARS-CoV-2 infection or an uninfected control (not recorded which). The CDR3 DNA reads as TGTGCCAGCAGCCAAGATCTGGGTAGCGGGTTGAACATTCAGTACTTC. This codes for CASSQDLGSGLNIQYF.